The 19 T cell receptor beta chains below were found in one sample sequenced in a study of blood T cells in healthy people across ages. A second PCR of 7 to 11 cycles used a sample-barcoded 5' primer and a J-beta primer mix. TCRdb recomputed calls from the 5' RACE reads with MiXCR, one row per CDR3 protein. The data hold approximately 320,000 distinct CDR3 sequences, with around 29% observed a single time. Sequencing used blood. The origin of the receptors is a woman in her seventies in good health.

The V call is TRBV18, the J call TRBJ2-2; the D gene is possibly TRBD1 (6 bases). Trimming left V 0 bases short and J 4 bases short, with 12 bases between. Germline CDR1 and CDR2: KGHSH and LQKENI. The CDR3 contains 16 residues. The CDR3 DNA reads TGTGCCAGCTCACCACCCGCCCAGGGGCCCACCGGGGAGCTGTTTTTT. Its translation: CASSPPAQGPTGELFF.

This rearrangement joins TRBV15 to TRBJ1-5, with 10 positions matching TRBD1. With 1 base clipped from V and 5 bases from J, the junction kept 2 bases outside the gene matches. Per germline, CDR1 LNHNV and CDR2 YYDKDF (reference sequence). The CDR3 runs to 15 residues. The CDR3 DNA reads as TGTGCCACCAGCAGAGCAGACAGGGGGCATCAGCCCCAGCATTTT. This codes for CATSRADRGHQPQHF.

This chain uses TRBV7-2 with TRBJ2-5; 8 bases agree with TRBD2. V dropped 5 bases and J dropped 8; count of bases not matched to a gene: 13. This CDR3 has 15 amino acids. Germline CDR1 SGHTA, CDR2 FQGNSA. The CDR3 is CASSGSGSVKFTQYF. Written as DNA, the CDR3 is TGTGCCAGCAGCGGGAGCGGGAGCGTCAAGTTCACCCAGTACTTC.

This clonotype was counted a few times. V is TRBV7-2 and J is TRBJ1-6; the D gene is possibly TRBD1 (5 bases). Germline V gene data show CDR1 as SGHTA and CDR2 as FQGNSA. CDR3 length: 14 residues. V lost 4 bases and J 8 bases, leaving 12 bases between the germline ends. This CDR3 reads CASSSGTGHSPLHF. Here the CDR3 DNA reads TGTGCCAGCAGCTCCGGGACGGGGCATTCACCCCTCCACTTT. Variable domain in full (rest from reference TRBV7-2 and TRBJ1-6): GAGVSQSPSNKVTEKGKDVELRCDPISGHTALYWYRQSLGQGLEFLIYFQGNSAPDKSGLPSDRFSAERTGGSVSTLTIQRTQQEDSAVYLCASSSGTGHSPLHFGNGTRLTVT.

The chain has TRBV6-5 and TRBJ1-2; 8 nucleotides match TRBD1. J gave up 3 bases and V 2 bases, and 8 bases lay outside the gene matches. The CDR3 runs 16 residues. Germline CDR1 reads MNHEY; CDR2 reads SVGAGI. The CDR3 DNA is TGTGCCAGCAGTTACCCGGGGGCAGGGGGCGACTATGGCTACACCTTC. This gives the protein CASSYPGAGGDYGYTF.

Regarding this clonotype: Its ends do not fully match the called genes, so a read error is possible. The chain uses TRBV9 and TRBJ2-1; TRBD2 matches at 12 bases. The germline V gene encodes CDR1 SGDLS and CDR2 YYNGEE. This CDR3 comprises 16 residues. The CDR3 spells CAGSVDLGLAGNEQFF. The CDR3 nucleotides read TGTGCCGGCAGCGTAGATCTGGGACTAGCGGGCAATGAGCAGTTCTTC.

The V call is TRBV4-1, the J call TRBJ2-5; D unclear. The DNA matches TRBJ2-7 better at its end, which makes the J call doubtful. The V gene's germline CDR1 is MGHRA and CDR2 YSYEKL. The CDR3 is made up of 15 amino acids. Here the CDR3 reads CASSLSGRPTYEQYF. The CDR3 coding sequence is TGCGCCAGCAGCCTCTCCGGACGGCCGACCTACGAGCAGTACTTC.

This clonotype was detected only a few times. The chain uses TRBV18 and TRBJ2-2; 12 nucleotides agree with TRBD2. J gave up 4 bases and V 4 bases, and 7 bases lay outside the gene matches. The CDR3 extends over 17 amino acids. Germline V gene sequence: CDR1 KGHSH, CDR2 LQKENI. As DNA, the CDR3 is TGTGCCAGCTCACGTGAGACTAGCGGGAGTCGCACCGGGGAGCTGTTTTTT. Translating gives CASSRETSGSRTGELFF.

This chain uses TRBV20-1 with TRBJ1-1; 7 bases are shared with TRBD1. V lost 5 bases, J lost 3 bases, and 3 bases stayed unmatched. CDR1 and CDR2 from the germline V gene are DFQATT and SNEGSKA (reference sequence). The CDR3 consists of 12 residues. The CDR3 reads CSAYRGDTEAFF. The CDR3 nucleotides are TGCAGTGCTTACAGGGGCGACACTGAAGCTTTCTTT.

In its sample, this clonotype was seen a few times. This chain links TRBV7-2 with TRBJ2-3, with D maybe TRBD2 (5 bases). Germline CDR1 is SGHTA and CDR2 is FQGNSA. V was shortened by 2 bases and J by 5 bases, with 8 bases between the two germline ends. The CDR3 length is 13 residues. CDR3 nucleotides: TGTGCCAGCAGCTTAACGAGGGAAGATACGCAGTATTTT. Residues: CASSLTREDTQYF.

This clonotype was seen a few times. The J gene is TRBJ2-7, the V gene TRBV5-5; 10 bases align to TRBD1. CDR1 and CDR2 from the germline V gene are SGHKS and YYEKEE (reference sequence). The CDR3 runs to 15 residues. Trimming took 0 bases from V and 6 from J; bases not matched to a gene: 6. The CDR3 loop is CASSLAGTGDGEQYF. The CDR3 DNA follows: TGTGCCAGCAGCTTGGCAGGGACAGGGGACGGCGAGCAGTACTTC.

The chain couples TRBV29-1 to TRBJ2-7, with TRBD1 identical over 8 bases. V lost 1 base to trimming and J lost 2 bases; unmatched junction nucleotides: 4. The germline CDR1 and CDR2 sequences are SQVTM and ANQGSEA. This CDR3 has 14 residues. Here the CDR3 DNA reads TGCAGCGTTGAAGCAGGGGGCGACGCCTACGAGCAGTACTTC. This gives the protein CSVEAGGDAYEQYF.

This clonotype was picked up many times. CDR3: CASSDPSETGTNEQFF. CDR3 nucleotides: TGCGCCAGCAGTGATCCGTCGGAGACAGGGACCAATGAGCAGTTCTTC. The chain carries TRBV10-2 and TRBJ2-1, with TRBD1 matching 7 bases. This CDR3 is built from 16 residues. The germline V gene encodes CDR1 WSHSY and CDR2 SAAADI. The V and J ends lost 3 bases and 6 bases, in that order; junction bases with no gene match: 11.

This clonotype showed up just a few times. V is TRBV28 and J is TRBJ1-5, with D hard to call. The CDR3 loop spans 12 amino acids. The ends were cut back, 7 bases at V and 6 bases at J, with 10 bases in the middle. CDR1 and CDR2 (germline): MDHEN, SYDVKM. The DNA of the CDR3 is TGTGCCAGCAAAACGGGAGGTCAGCCCCAGCATTTT. This gives the protein CASKTGGQPQHF.

The chain links TRBV27 to TRBJ1-6, with D perhaps TRBD1 (5 bases). The CDR3 is 12 residues long. CDR1 and CDR2 from the germline V gene are MNHEY and SMNVEV (reference sequence). The germline V and J ends were trimmed by 6 bases and 9 bases, with 9 bases remaining between them. CDR3 residues: CASRLGLSPLHF. The CDR3 coding sequence is TGTGCCAGCAGGCTGGGACTTTCACCCCTCCACTTT.

This clonotype has a single count. This sequence joins TRBV29-1 and TRBJ1-2; tentatively, D is TRBD1 (6 bases). The germline gives CDR1 SQVTM, CDR2 ANQGSEA. V shed 2 bases and J shed 3 bases, with 13 bases lying between them. The CDR3 runs to 14 residues. CDR3 amino acids: CSVEQQGGDYGYTF. DNA of the CDR3: TGCAGCGTTGAACAACAGGGAGGGGACTATGGCTACACCTTC.

CDR3 sequence: CASRLDRGETQYF. CDR3 DNA sequence: TGTGCCAGCAGGTTGGACAGGGGTGAGACCCAGTACTTC. This chain uses TRBV28 with TRBJ2-5; 9 bases match TRBD1. This CDR3 has 13 residues. With 6 bases clipped from V and 5 bases from J, the junction kept 4 bases outside the gene matches. Germline CDR1 is MDHEN and CDR2 is SYDVKM.

This clonotype was observed a handful of times. The chain uses TRBV27 and TRBJ1-1; no clear D gene. This CDR3 has 15 amino acids. The V and J ends lost 0 bases and 4 bases respectively, with 12 bases between them. Germline loops: CDR1 MNHEY, CDR2 SMNVEV (reference sequence). The CDR3 DNA reads as TGTGCCAGCAGTTTATCATCCGGGGTCGGCACTGAAGCTTTCTTT. Translation gives CASSLSSGVGTEAFF.

This clonotype turned up a few times. This chain connects TRBV2 to TRBJ2-1; D is unresolved. Germline values: CDR1 SNHLY, CDR2 FYNNEI. V lost 3 bases, J lost 7 bases, and 7 bases lay in between. The CDR3 spans 12 residues. The CDR3 region has the DNA TGTGCCAGCAGTGAGATGGGGAATGAGCAGTTCTTC. Translation gives CASSEMGNEQFF.